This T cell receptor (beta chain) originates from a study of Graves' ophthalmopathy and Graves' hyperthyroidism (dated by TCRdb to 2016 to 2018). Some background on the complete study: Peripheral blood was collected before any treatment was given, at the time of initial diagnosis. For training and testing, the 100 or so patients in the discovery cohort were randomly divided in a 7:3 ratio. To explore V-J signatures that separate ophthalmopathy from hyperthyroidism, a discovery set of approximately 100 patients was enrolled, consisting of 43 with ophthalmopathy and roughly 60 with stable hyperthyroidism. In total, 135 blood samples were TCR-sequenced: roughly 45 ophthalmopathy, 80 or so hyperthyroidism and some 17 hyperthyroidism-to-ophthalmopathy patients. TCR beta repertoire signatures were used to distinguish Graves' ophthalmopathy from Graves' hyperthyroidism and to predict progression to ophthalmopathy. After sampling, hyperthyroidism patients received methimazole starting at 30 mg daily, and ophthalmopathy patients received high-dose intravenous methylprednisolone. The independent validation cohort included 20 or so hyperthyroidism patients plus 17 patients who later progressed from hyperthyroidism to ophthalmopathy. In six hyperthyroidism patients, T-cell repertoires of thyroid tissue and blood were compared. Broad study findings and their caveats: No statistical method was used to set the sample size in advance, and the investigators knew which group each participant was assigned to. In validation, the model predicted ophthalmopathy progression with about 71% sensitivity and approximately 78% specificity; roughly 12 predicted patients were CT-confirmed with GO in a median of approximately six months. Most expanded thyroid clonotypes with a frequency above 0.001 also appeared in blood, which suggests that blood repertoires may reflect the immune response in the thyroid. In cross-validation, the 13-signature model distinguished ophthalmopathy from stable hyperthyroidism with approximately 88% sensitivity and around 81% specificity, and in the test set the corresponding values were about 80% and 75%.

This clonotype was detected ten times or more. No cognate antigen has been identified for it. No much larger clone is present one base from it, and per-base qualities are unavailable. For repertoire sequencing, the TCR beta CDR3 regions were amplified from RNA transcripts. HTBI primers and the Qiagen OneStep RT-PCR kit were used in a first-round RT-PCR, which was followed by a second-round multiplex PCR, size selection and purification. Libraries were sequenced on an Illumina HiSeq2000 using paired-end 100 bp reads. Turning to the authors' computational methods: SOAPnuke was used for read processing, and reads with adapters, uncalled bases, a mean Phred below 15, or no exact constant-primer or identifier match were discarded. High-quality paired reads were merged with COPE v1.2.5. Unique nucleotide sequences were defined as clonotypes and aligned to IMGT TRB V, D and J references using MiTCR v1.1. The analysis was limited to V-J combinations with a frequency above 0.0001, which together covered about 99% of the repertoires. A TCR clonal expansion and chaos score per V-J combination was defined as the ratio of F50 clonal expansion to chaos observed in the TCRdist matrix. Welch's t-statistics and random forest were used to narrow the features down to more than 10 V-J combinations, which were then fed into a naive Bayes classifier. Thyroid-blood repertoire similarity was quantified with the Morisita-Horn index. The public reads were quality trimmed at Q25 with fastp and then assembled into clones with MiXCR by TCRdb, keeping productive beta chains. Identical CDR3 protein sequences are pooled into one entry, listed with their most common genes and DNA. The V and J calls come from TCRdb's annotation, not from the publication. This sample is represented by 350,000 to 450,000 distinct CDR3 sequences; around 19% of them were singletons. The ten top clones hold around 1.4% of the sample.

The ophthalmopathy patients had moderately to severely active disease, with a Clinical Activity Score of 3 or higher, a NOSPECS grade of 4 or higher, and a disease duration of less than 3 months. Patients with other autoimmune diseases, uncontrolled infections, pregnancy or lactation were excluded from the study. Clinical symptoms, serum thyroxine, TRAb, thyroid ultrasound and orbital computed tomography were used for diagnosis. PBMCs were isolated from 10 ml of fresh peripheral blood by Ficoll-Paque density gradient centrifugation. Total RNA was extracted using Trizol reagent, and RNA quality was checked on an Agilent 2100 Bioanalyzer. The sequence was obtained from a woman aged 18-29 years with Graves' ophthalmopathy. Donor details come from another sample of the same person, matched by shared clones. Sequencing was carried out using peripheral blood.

The DNA is as follows: TGTGCCAGCAGTCCTGGACTAGCGGAAAGCTACGAGCAGTACTTC. The translation is CASSPGLAESYEQYF. The receptor chain draws on TRBV28 and TRBJ2-7; TRBD2 aligns with 10 central bases. V is cut back by 5 bases and J by 3 bases, with 7 bases in the junction unmatched. The CDR3 runs 15 amino acids, cysteine and phenylalanine included. Only the CDR3 DNA is retained, 45 bases long and in frame from the first base. From a lookup of the germline V gene, CDR1 and CDR2 are MDHEN and SYDVKM. The reference TRBV28 and TRBJ2-7 proteins fill in what lies around the CDR3, so the full variable domain reads DVKVTQSSRYLVKRTGEKVFLECVQDMDHENMFWYRQDPGLGLRLIYFSYDVKMKEKGDIPEGYSVSREKKERFSLILESASTNQTSMYLCASSPGLAESYEQYFGPGTRLTVT.